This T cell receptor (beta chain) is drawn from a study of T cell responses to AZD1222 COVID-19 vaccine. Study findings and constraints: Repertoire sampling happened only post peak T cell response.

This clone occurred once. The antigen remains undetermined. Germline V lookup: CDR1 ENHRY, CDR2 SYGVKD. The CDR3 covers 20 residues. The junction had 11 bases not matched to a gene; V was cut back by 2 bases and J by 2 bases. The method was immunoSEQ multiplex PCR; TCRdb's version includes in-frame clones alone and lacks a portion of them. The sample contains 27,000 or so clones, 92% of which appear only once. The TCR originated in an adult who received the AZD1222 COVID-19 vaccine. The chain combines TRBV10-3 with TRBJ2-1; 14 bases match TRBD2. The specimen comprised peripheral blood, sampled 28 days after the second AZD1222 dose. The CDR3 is CAISEPPGLAGVETYNEQFF. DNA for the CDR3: TGTGCCATCAGTGAGCCACCGGGACTAGCGGGAGTGGAGACCTACAATGAGCAGTTCTTC.